The next 9 T cell receptor beta chains were all read from a single sample in a study of T cell responses to AZD1222 COVID-19 vaccine. The data were produced by immunoSEQ multiplex PCR, yet TCRdb's version contains in-frame clones alone and is incomplete. The sample holds more than 150,000 clones; almost 95% are singletons and the top ten take 7.5% to 10%. Sequenced here: peripheral blood, sampled on day 0 of AZD1222 vaccination. These receptors originate from an adult in good health.

This rearrangement joins TRBV27 to TRBJ1-2, with TRBD1 matching 8 bases. Germline lookup yields CDR1 MNHEY and CDR2 SMNVEV (reference sequence). With 4 bases clipped from V and 8 bases from J, the junction kept 9 bases outside the gene matches. The CDR3 has 14 amino acids. CDR3 in amino acids: CASSSSTGADGYTF. The CDR3, as DNA: TGTGCCAGCAGTTCCTCGACAGGGGCTGACGGCTACACCTTC.

CDR3 sequence (DNA): TGTGCCAGCAGCTTTACGCCATCAGGAAACACCATATATTTT. Translating gives CASSFTPSGNTIYF. The gene calls are TRBV5-4 and TRBJ1-3, with no clear D. This CDR3 is built from 14 residues. The germline CDR1 and CDR2 sequences are SGHNT and YYREEE (reference sequence). Trimming removed 2 bases from V and 4 bases from J, with 10 bases in between.

V and J are TRBV9 and TRBJ2-2; 12 nucleotides align to TRBD2. V shed 0 bases, J shed 6 bases, and the junction held 3 bases outside the gene matches. The CDR3 has 16 amino acids. CDR1 and CDR2 from the germline V gene are SGDLS and YYNGEE. The CDR3 region has the DNA TGTGCCAGCAGCGTAGGGCTAGCGGGAGGGGCCGGGGAGCTGTTTTTT. Protein product: CASSVGLAGGAGELFF. Full variable domain (missing parts from reference TRBV9 and TRBJ2-2): DSGVTQTPKHLITATGQRVTLRCSPRSGDLSVYWYQQSLDQGLQFLIQYYNGEERAKGNILERFSAQQFPDLHSELNLSSLELGDSALYFCASSVGLAGGAGELFFGEGSRLTVL.

The chain employs TRBV27 and TRBJ2-1; D gene ambiguous. The length of the CDR3 is 12 residues. Germline CDR1 and CDR2: MNHEY and SMNVEV (reference sequence). Trimming removed 6 bases from V and 7 bases from J, with 10 bases in between. The CDR3 DNA follows: TGTGCCAGCAGCCTGAGCAGGAATGAGCAGTTCTTC. The encoded protein is CASSLSRNEQFF.

The gene calls are TRBV27 and TRBJ2-1; D remains ambiguous. V dropped 0 bases and J dropped 12 bases, with 9 bases sitting between them. The CDR3 totals 12 residues. Germline CDR1 and CDR2: MNHEY and SMNVEV (reference sequence). In DNA, the CDR3 is TGTGCCAGCAGTTTATCTCCCGATGCGCAGTTCTTC. Translated: CASSLSPDAQFF.

The chain couples TRBV10-3 to TRBJ1-1; the D gene is possibly TRBD1 (5 bases). CDR1 and CDR2 from the germline V gene are ENHRY and SYGVKD. Between the trimmed V and J ends, which lost 4 bases and 6 bases, there was a span of 9 bases. The CDR3 runs to 12 residues. The CDR3 nucleotides read TGTGCCATCAGTGGCCAGGGACCTGAAGCTTTCTTT. Translation: CAISGQGPEAFF.

The chain combines TRBV15 with TRBJ2-7; TRBD1 might be the D (5 bases). V was pared by 1 base and J by 2 bases, with 9 bases between. Germline CDR1 and CDR2: LNHNV and YYDKDF (reference sequence). The CDR3 loop spans 14 amino acids. This CDR3 reads CATSRGGGPYEQYF. The CDR3 nucleotides are TGTGCCACCAGCAGAGGGGGCGGCCCCTACGAGCAGTACTTC.

The chain has TRBV7-9 and TRBJ2-4; 8 bases are shared with TRBD1. The CDR3 spans 15 residues. Trimming cost V 3 bases and J 6 bases; bases outside gene matches: 7. Per the germline V gene, CDR1 is SEHNR and CDR2 is FQNEAQ (reference sequence). CDR3 sequence reads: CASSFGRQGRNIQYF. For the CDR3, the DNA is TGTGCCAGCAGCTTTGGCCGACAGGGGAGAAACATTCAGTACTTC.

This clone was seen just once. The chain couples TRBV27 to TRBJ1-6, with 8 bases lining up with TRBD1. V shed 7 bases, J shed 10 bases, and the junction held 24 bases outside the gene matches. CDR3 length: 19 residues. Germline CDR1 and CDR2: MNHEY and SMNVEV (reference sequence). CDR3 amino acids: CASTTTKVPKTGDGSPLHF. The CDR3, as DNA: TGTGCCAGCACCACCACCAAGGTGCCGAAGACAGGGGATGGCTCACCCCTCCACTTT.